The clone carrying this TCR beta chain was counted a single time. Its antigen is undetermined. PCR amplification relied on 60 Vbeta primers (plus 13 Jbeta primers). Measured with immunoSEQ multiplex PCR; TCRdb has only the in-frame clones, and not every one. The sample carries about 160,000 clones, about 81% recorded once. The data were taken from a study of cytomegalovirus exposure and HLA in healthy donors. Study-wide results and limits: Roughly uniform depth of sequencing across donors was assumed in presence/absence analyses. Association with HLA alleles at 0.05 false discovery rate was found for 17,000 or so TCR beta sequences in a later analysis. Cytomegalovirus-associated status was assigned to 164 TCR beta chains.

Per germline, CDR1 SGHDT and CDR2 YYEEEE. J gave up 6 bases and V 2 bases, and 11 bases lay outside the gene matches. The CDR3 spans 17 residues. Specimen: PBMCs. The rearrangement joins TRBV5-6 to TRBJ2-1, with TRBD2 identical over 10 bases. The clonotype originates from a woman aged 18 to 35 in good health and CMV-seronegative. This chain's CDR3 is CASSFELAGARSNEQFF. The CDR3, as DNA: TGTGCCAGCAGCTTCGAGCTAGCGGGGGCAAGAAGCAATGAGCAGTTCTTC.